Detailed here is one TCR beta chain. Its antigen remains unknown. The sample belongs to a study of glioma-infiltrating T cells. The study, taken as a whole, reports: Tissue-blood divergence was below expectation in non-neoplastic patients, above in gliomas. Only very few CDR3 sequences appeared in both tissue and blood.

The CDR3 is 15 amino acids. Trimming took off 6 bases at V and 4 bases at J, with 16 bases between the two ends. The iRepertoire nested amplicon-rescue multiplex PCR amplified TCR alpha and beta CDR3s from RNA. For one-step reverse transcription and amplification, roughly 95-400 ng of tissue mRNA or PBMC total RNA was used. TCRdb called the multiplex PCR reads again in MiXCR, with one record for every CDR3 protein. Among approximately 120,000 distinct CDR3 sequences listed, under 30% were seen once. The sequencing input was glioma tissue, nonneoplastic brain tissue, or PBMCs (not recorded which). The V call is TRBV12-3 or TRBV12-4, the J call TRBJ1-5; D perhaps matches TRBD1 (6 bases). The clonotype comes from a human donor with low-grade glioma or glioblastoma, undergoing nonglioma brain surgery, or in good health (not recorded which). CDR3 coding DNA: TGTGCCAGCAGCGGAGAGGGGGGGGAAAATCAGCCCCAGCATTTT. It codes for CASSGEGGENQPQHF.